This record looks at one TCR beta chain sequence and its context. This clone showed up just once. Its binding antigen is unknown. Base quality data are lacking; no much larger clone is found one base away. Synthetic TCR analog templates were spiked into each PCR to estimate absolute template abundance from read counts. TCRbeta CDR3 regions were amplified from genomic DNA with bias-controlled V and J gene primers using the immunoSEQ assay. Sequencing of rearranged TCRbeta segments was performed at approximately 20X coverage. The authors' analysis ran thus. Sequencing errors were corrected by clustering and CDR3s were annotated against IMGT to assign V, D and J genes. Only productive TCRbeta rearrangements were used in downstream analyses, excluding out-of-frame or stop-codon sequences. Clonality was calculated as one minus the Shannon entropy normalized by the log of the number of unique productive sequences. Fisher's exact test with Benjamini-Hochberg correction, using a cutoff of adjusted p below 0.01, was how clones that differed between time points or between blood and tumor were identified. Imported from immuneACCESS, the table was reduced by TCRdb to in-frame sequences with V and J called. These copies leave out some clones; in studies compared against another copy, an unresolved V gene accounts for under half, and the cause of the remainder is not known. That table supplies the V and J calls and clone size; D and trimming were determined from the DNA. Here the sample has 55,000 to 85,000 clones; 84% occur a single time. Of the sample, around a tenth is held by the ten largest clones.

This sample was included in a study of PD-L1 blockade in urothelial cancer (dated by TCRdb to the late 2010s). In terms of the full investigation: Therapy was started in about 2014 for all patients, and atezolizumab 1,200 mg was administered intravenously every 3 weeks. About nine tenths of the roughly 29 patients were males with bladder-origin urothelial cancer, and about two thirds of the roughly 30 reported a prior smoking history. An ECOG performance status of 0 or 1 was recorded for the patients, and 0 to 3 prior chemotherapy regimens had been received by the patients. Blood samples were analyzed 3 weeks after the start of treatment (second dose) and 6 weeks after the start of treatment. Blood samples yielded a median of around 150,000 T cells and around 83,000 unique TCRs, with median clonality 0.080. An exploratory multi-omic analysis was conducted of the somatic, immune and clinical correlates of response to PD-L1 blockade with atezolizumab in urothelial cancer. Pretreatment tumor samples, along with matched peripheral blood serially collected before and after atezolizumab treatment, were subjected to TCR sequencing. Durable clinical benefit was defined as a progression-free survival longer than 6 months, and TCR features were additionally tested against progression-free survival and overall survival. Whole exome sequencing and RNA sequencing of pretreatment tumors were performed alongside TCR sequencing in the same patients. Durable clinical benefit was achieved by nine patients but not by the remaining 20. Twenty-nine patients had pretreatment blood TCR-seq, approximately 24 had at least one posttreatment blood collection, and approximately 24 had tumor TCR-seq. The full study reports these points: Because of the small sample size (n ≈ 30) and the many exploratory analyses performed, the results are intended to be regarded as hypothesis-generating. At 3 weeks after the start of treatment, tumor-associated TCR clones in peripheral blood had expanded more in patients with durable benefit (n ≈ 20, p = 0.022). Improved progression-free and overall survival was found to be associated with pretreatment peripheral blood TCR clonality below the median.

The CDR3 has 18 amino acids, counting the end cysteine and phenylalanine. Kept here is only the CDR3 DNA, which spans 54 bases and is read in frame from base 1. The germline V gene gives CDR1 as SNHLY and CDR2 as FYNNEI. Trimmed from V: 8 bases; trimmed from J: 5 bases; junction bases lacking a gene match: 17. The time point tag for this specimen amounts to: pretreatment peripheral blood. The cohort comprised fewer than 35 patients with locally advanced or metastatic urothelial carcinoma treated at Memorial Sloan Kettering on a trial protocol. Peripheral blood mononuclear cells were collected pretreatment and during treatment, at between 1 and 8 total time points per patient. The Qiagen DNeasy Blood extraction kit was used to purify genomic DNA from total PBMCs and tumor samples. PBMCs were collected pretreatment and during treatment, and were isolated and stored as previously described.

The material was PBMCs, obtained around atezolizumab (anti-PD-L1) treatment. Recombination linked TRBV2 to TRBJ2-7; TRBD2 agrees with 14 junctional bases. The origin of this receptor is a woman in her seventies with urothelial cancer. This receptor carries the CDR3 CASGESGTSGRAAHEQYF. Here is the DNA: TGTGCCAGCGGAGAATCCGGGACTAGCGGGAGAGCTGCCCACGAGCAGTACTTC.